The next 18 T cell receptor beta chains were all read from a single sample in a study of post-analysis software for immune sequencing data. Tagging with unique molecular identifiers was a feature of the TCR beta cDNA libraries. Using its own MiXCR run on the PCR reads, TCRdb lists one record per CDR3 protein. Here the sample spans roughly 570,000 distinct CDR3 sequences, around 31% being singletons. Study results and caveats: Included in a set of several TRBV segments more frequent in patients than controls were TRBV5-6, TRBV5-1 and TRBV20-1.

No antigen is known for these receptors. The sequenced material came from blood. Source of these receptors: a girl under 18 with multiple sclerosis.

A remark on this clonotype: The junction differs from germline at one of its ends, possibly a read error. The rearrangement uses TRBV13 and TRBJ2-4, with D tentatively TRBD1 (6 bases). This CDR3 comprises 12 residues. CDR1 and CDR2 (germline): PRHDT, FYEKMQ (reference sequence). In DNA, the CDR3 is TGTGCCAGCAGCTTATACAGGGACGAGCAGCACTTC. Translated: CASSLYRDEQHF.

This rearrangement joins TRBV4-2 to TRBJ2-5; perhaps TRBD1 as D (5 bases). Trimming pared 0 bases from V and 1 base from J, leaving 12 bases between. Germline lookup yields CDR1 LGHNA and CDR2 YNFKEQ. CDR3 size: 16 residues. The CDR3 DNA reads TGTGCCAGCAGCCAAGAACTGGGGCTGACCCAAGAGACCCAGTACTTC. Its protein is CASSQELGLTQETQYF.

This clonotype has more than one count but fewer than ten. Relative to the germline gene, one junction end is altered; a read error may explain this. V is TRBV7-7 and J is TRBJ2-3; possibly TRBD1 for D (6 bases). CDR3 length: 13 amino acids. CDR1 is SSHAT, CDR2 FNYEAQ, per germline (reference sequence). The CDR3 protein is CASSPFRGDTQYF. The DNA for the CDR3 is TGTGCTAGCAGCCCCTTTAGGGGGGATACGCAGTATTTT.

This clonotype was detected only a few times. The V gene is TRBV29-1, the J gene TRBJ2-4, with D unresolved. The J call may be incorrect, as the DNA end agrees better with TRBJ2-5. There are 14 residues in the CDR3. The germline CDR1 and CDR2 sequences are SQVTM and ANQGSEA. CDR3: CSGWADHRVETQYF. CDR3 nucleotide sequence: TGCAGCGGGTGGGCTGATCACAGAGTAGAGACCCAGTACTTC.

This clonotype was counted only a few times. V and J are TRBV12-3 or TRBV12-4 and TRBJ2-1; 8 bases line up with TRBD2. The length of the CDR3 is 15 residues. J was trimmed by 2 bases and V by 6 bases; bases with no gene match: 6. Here the CDR3 reads CASSRGGLTYNEQFF. DNA for the CDR3: TGTGCCAGCAGCCGGGGGGGTTTAACCTACAATGAGCAGTTCTTC.

As concerns this clonotype: Possible read error: a much larger clone is one base away. The conserved closing phenylalanine or tryptophan is absent in this CDR3, likely reflecting a read error. This chain links TRBV20-1 with TRBJ2-5, with TRBD2 matching 7 bases. Per the germline V gene, CDR1 is DFQATT and CDR2 is SNEGSKA (reference sequence). The length of the CDR3 is 13 residues. V shed 6 bases and J 2 bases; nucleotides not matched to a gene: 6. In DNA form, the CDR3 reads TGCAGTGCCGCGAGGACTAGGCAAGAGACCCAGTACGTC. Amino acids: CSAARTRQETQYV.

This clonotype appeared a few times. This rearrangement joins TRBV3-1 to TRBJ2-5, with D hard to call. V was cut by 4 bases and J by 4 bases, with 16 bases left in between. The CDR3 runs to 15 residues. The germline CDR1 and CDR2 sequences are LGHDT and YNNKEL (reference sequence). This chain's CDR3 is CASSPENKGPETQYF. The CDR3 nucleotides read TGTGCCAGCAGCCCCGAGAATAAGGGCCCAGAGACCCAGTACTTC.

This chain joins TRBV9 and TRBJ2-1; a weak D match, TRBD2 (5 bases). The CDR3 extends over 14 amino acids. Trimming stripped 2 bases from V and 6 bases from J, with 12 bases between. In germline, CDR1 is SGDLS, CDR2 YYNGEE. The CDR3 bases are TGTGCCAGCAGCGTTAATCAGGCGGGCAATGAGCAGTTCTTC. Residues: CASSVNQAGNEQFF.

This clonotype has more than one count but fewer than ten. The gene calls are TRBV29-1 and TRBJ1-4, with D possibly being TRBD1 (5 bases). The CDR3 consists of 13 residues. The V gene lost 4 bases and the J gene lost 8 bases, with 14 bases spanning the gap. Germline-derived CDR1 and CDR2 are SQVTM and ANQGSEA. This CDR3 is CSVVGVVQEKLFF. The CDR3 nucleotides read TGCAGCGTTGTGGGGGTCGTACAGGAAAAACTGTTTTTT.

V and J are TRBV20-1 and TRBJ1-5, with D tentatively TRBD1 (5 bases). V lost 4 bases, J lost 6 bases, and 10 bases lay in between. The CDR3 extends over 12 amino acids. Looked up from germline, CDR1 is DFQATT and CDR2 is SNEGSKA (reference sequence). The DNA of the CDR3 is TGCAGTGCTATCCCCGGGGCTCAGCCCCAGCATTTT. Translation gives CSAIPGAQPQHF.

The J gene is TRBJ1-1, the V gene TRBV7-9; D possibly corresponds to TRBD1 (5 bases). Trimming stripped 0 bases from V and 0 bases from J, with 8 bases between. This CDR3 comprises 15 residues. Germline V gene lookup returns CDR1 SEHNR and CDR2 FQNEAQ (reference sequence). The CDR3 sequence: CASSLAGRLNTEAFF. The CDR3 nucleotides are TGTGCCAGCAGCTTAGCGGGACGGCTGAACACTGAAGCTTTCTTT.

This clonotype was seen a handful of times. The chain joins TRBV11-2 to TRBJ2-2; a weak D match, TRBD1 (6 bases). CDR3 length: 15 amino acids. The germline gives CDR1 SGHAT, CDR2 FQNNGV. V was trimmed by 2 bases and J by 5 bases, leaving 12 bases between them. Written as DNA, the CDR3 is TGTGCCAGCAGCTTATTTGGGACAAGAACCGGGGAGCTGTTTTTT. This gives the protein CASSLFGTRTGELFF.

The chain carries TRBV25-1 and TRBJ2-3; possible D gene TRBD2, 6 bases. The V end lost 6 bases, the J end lost 5 bases, and 12 bases lay between the germline ends. From germline, CDR1 is MGHDK and CDR2 SYGVNS. This CDR3 is built from 13 residues. CDR3 region: CASRAPRGDTQYF. The CDR3 coding sequence is TGTGCCAGCAGGGCCCCGCGGGGAGATACGCAGTATTTT.

This clonotype was detected a few times. The rearrangement joins TRBV6-1 to TRBJ2-5; 7 bases fit TRBD2. The ends lost 1 base at V and 4 bases at J; junction bases unmatched: 3. Germline V lookup: CDR1 MNHNS, CDR2 SASEGT. The CDR3 loop spans 14 amino acids. CDR3 residues: CASSEVTGGETQYF. The CDR3 DNA sequence: TGTGCCAGCAGTGAAGTAACGGGGGGAGAGACCCAGTACTTC.

This clonotype occurred a few times. In nucleotides, the CDR3 is TGTGCCAGCAGCCAGGTGGACAGGGGGCTCGCAGATACGCAGTATTTT. Translating gives CASSQVDRGLADTQYF. The chain uses TRBV4-2 and TRBJ2-3, with 11 bases matching TRBD1. The CDR3 consists of 16 residues. Trimming at V came to 3 bases and at J to 4 bases, leaving 6 bases not matched to a gene. Germline V gene data show CDR1 as LGHNA and CDR2 as YNFKEQ.

This clonotype was seen a few times. The CDR3 protein is CSAPVGSSGDTQYF. CDR3 DNA sequence: TGCAGTGCTCCCGTCGGAAGCAGTGGAGATACGCAGTATTTT. V and J are TRBV20-1 and TRBJ2-3; D gene uncertain. Germline lookup yields CDR1 DFQATT and CDR2 SNEGSKA (reference sequence). The CDR3 consists of 14 residues. V was pared by 5 bases and J by 5 bases, with 17 bases between.

This clonotype was recorded a few times. This chain connects TRBV20-1 to TRBJ2-5; D is undetermined. The CDR3 runs 15 residues. Trimming left V 0 bases short and J 4 bases short, with 15 bases between. Germline V lookup: CDR1 DFQATT, CDR2 SNEGSKA (reference sequence). CDR3 DNA: TGCAGTGCTAGAGATCGTGGCCGGAGCGCAGAGACCCAGTACTTC. Translated, it gives CSARDRGRSAETQYF.

The chain couples TRBV5-6 to TRBJ2-5; 9 bases line up with TRBD1. Germline CDR1 reads SGHDT; CDR2 reads YYEEEE. The CDR3 consists of 16 residues. V lost 4 bases to trimming and J lost 2 bases; unmatched junction nucleotides: 9. CDR3 in amino acids: CASSPPGTGFQETQYF. In DNA, the CDR3 is TGTGCCAGCAGCCCACCCGGGACAGGGTTTCAAGAGACCCAGTACTTC.